This T cell receptor beta chain was captured by sequencing in a study of response to subunit inactivated influenza vaccine. Regarding the study as a whole: Only a handful of new T cells, the authors suggested, are recruited with each seasonal influenza vaccination.

TCRdb reanalysed the RT-PCR reads using MiXCR and keeps one entry per CDR3 protein. The data hold fewer than 800,000 distinct CDR3 sequences, with approximately 14% observed a single time. This clonotype was seen a few times. Its target is unknown. CDR3 length: 16 amino acids. V was pared by 0 bases and J by 2 bases, with 6 bases of the junction left unmatched. This sample comprised PBMCs from blood, obtained about 12 days after vaccination. The TCR was taken from a man between 50 and 59 years old who received an inactivated influenza vaccine. V usage is TRBV12-3 or TRBV12-4 and J usage is TRBJ2-7; TRBD2 agrees at 8 bases. CDR3 DNA sequence: TGTGCCAGCAGTTTAGCGCGGGGGGACGGTACCTACGAGCAGTACTTC. Encoded protein: CASSLARGDGTYEQYF.